This T cell receptor beta chain was sequenced in a study of T cell changes during pregnancy in multiple sclerosis. Between the trimmed V and J ends, which lost 11 bases and 8 bases, there was a span of 15 bases. The CDR3 length is 11 residues. The germline gives CDR1 LNHDA, CDR2 SQIVND (reference sequence). Produced via immunoSEQ multiplex PCR; TCRdb's table is partial and in-frame only. The table has around 41,000 clones, approximately 90% seen once. The chain uses TRBV19 and TRBJ1-2, with D unresolved. The specimen comprised CD4+ T cells from peripheral blood mononuclear cells, sampled in the third trimester of pregnancy. This sequence was found in a female donor in good health, enrolled as a control in a pregnancy study. CDR3 sequence reads: CAGSDGVGYTF. DNA of the CDR3: TGTGCCGGCTCCGACGGGGTCGGCTACACCTTC.